Given below is one TCR beta chain in context. Its antigen remains unidentified. Stable hyperthyroidism was defined by absence of ophthalmopathy within 18 months of follow-up. Pregnant or lactating patients and those with other autoimmune diseases or uncontrolled infections were excluded. The sample is drawn from a study of Graves' ophthalmopathy and Graves' hyperthyroidism. Whole-study findings and limits: Appearing in blood as well were most expanded thyroid clonotypes above 0.001 frequency.

The CDR3 covers 14 residues. The germline V and J ends were trimmed by 1 base and 5 bases, with 11 bases remaining between them. Germline V gene sequence: CDR1 LNHNV, CDR2 YYDKDF (reference sequence). Investigators amplified TCR beta CDR3 regions from RNA transcripts. An opening RT-PCR round employed HTBI primers and preceded a second-round multiplex PCR. TCRdb fed the multiplex PCR reads into MiXCR, producing one record per CDR3 protein. In the table there are under 800,000 distinct CDR3 sequences, roughly 20% of which are singletons. The sequence was collected from a woman aged 18-30 years with stable Graves' hyperthyroidism. Some clones in this sample may be carry-over from other donors' samples. The chain has TRBV15 and TRBJ2-5; D gene ambiguous. Sequenced sample: peripheral blood. The CDR3 bases are TGTGCCACCAGCAGAGGGGCCCTATCGGAGACCCAGTACTTC. It codes for CATSRGALSETQYF.